A single T cell receptor beta chain is shown here with its context. The antigen is unknown. This record comes from a study of immune evolution from preneoplasia to lung adenocarcinoma. Overall study: HLA loss of heterozygosity: over 5.5% AIS, around 16% MIA, approximately 31% ADC, none AAH. The study, taken as a whole, reports: Top clone frequencies peaked in normal lung, apparently declining through invasive adenocarcinoma.

Some clones are missing from TCRdb's copy, which holds only in-frame ones; the method was immunoSEQ multiplex PCR. The sample records 3,000 to 4,000 clones, approximately 80% being singletons. The CDR3 runs to 15 residues. Between the trimmed V and J ends, which lost 1 base and 2 bases, there was a span of 10 bases. Germline V gene sequence: CDR1 SGHTA, CDR2 FQGTGA. The receptor's source is a person between 65 and 79 years old with lung adenocarcinoma. The sequencing input was FFPE atypical adenomatous hyperplasia tissue from the lung. The sample's subset: atypical adenomatous hyperplasia (AAH), lung preneoplasia. The genes are TRBV7-3 and TRBJ2-3, with unresolved D. CDR3 residues: CASSLMANPTDTQYF. The CDR3 region has the DNA TGTGCCAGCAGCTTAATGGCAAATCCCACAGATACGCAGTATTTT.